The rows below give T cell receptor beta chains drawn from one sample of a study of cytomegalovirus exposure and HLA in healthy donors. Clones were sequenced by immunoSEQ multiplex PCR, and TCRdb holds only the in-frame ones, with some missing. Counted here are about 100,000 clones, roughly 80% occurring once; the ten biggest clones make up under 7.5%. Sequenced input: PBMCs. Source of these receptors: a man between 45 and 60 years old in good health and CMV-seropositive. CDR3s include the opening cysteine and the closing phenylalanine or tryptophan.

V	J	CDR3
TRBV9	TRBJ2-7	CASSVGAGSYEQYF
TRBV2	TRBJ2-3	CASSPTSGGAATQYF
TRBV5-6	TRBJ1-3	CASSFGSSGNTIYF
TRBV11-2	TRBJ1-1	CASGQGADTEAFF
TRBV11-1	TRBJ2-1	CASSSREEGAYNEQFF
TRBV13	TRBJ2-6	CASSYYKAGANVLTF
TRBV6-5	TRBJ2-7	CASSYGRGSSYEQYF
TRBV15	TRBJ1-3	CATSRVGGSGNTIYF
TRBV6-6	TRBJ2-5	CASSPSLAGGPKTQYF
TRBV7-9	TRBJ2-7	CASSLRVGLAGSEQYF
TRBV7-2	TRBJ1-2	CASSRERGPNYGYPF
TRBV9	TRBJ1-3	CASSVGIGRGNTIYF
TRBV4-3	TRBJ2-3	CASRRDRGTDTQYF
TRBV4-3	TRBJ1-5	CASSQSLVGGDQPQHF
TRBV9	TRBJ1-5	CASSVGGGVNQPQHF
TRBV6-5	TRBJ2-7	CASSYSLRDSYEQYF
TRBV23-1	TRBJ1-2	CASISGYTF
TRBV30	-	CAWSGTPGEQYF
TRBV6-1	TRBJ1-3	CASSEKGQGNTIYF
TRBV21-1	TRBJ1-5	CASSPTSDRLQNQPQHF
TRBV2	TRBJ2-7	CASSADRVYEQYF
TRBV9	TRBJ2-7	CASSVRPAGEQYF
TRBV19	TRBJ1-1	CASSRWASTEAFF
TRBV19	TRBJ2-7	CASSMGRGYEQYF
TRBV11-1	TRBJ2-7	CASSLVPRDRGLEQYF
TRBV2	TRBJ2-2	CASSGVGRGTGSCFF
TRBV18	TRBJ1-1	CASSPGQDAVAFF
TRBV13	TRBJ2-1	CASREGGGLLYNEQFF
TRBV5-1	TRBJ1-5	CASSLEGQGSQPQHF
TRBV14	TRBJ1-1	CASSVGGGRNTEAFF
TRBV25-1	TRBJ2-7	CASSEVGQAYEQYF
TRBV4-1	TRBJ2-1	CASSQTSGQKNNEQFF
TRBV7-9	TRBJ2-2	CASSPPGGFANTGELFF
TRBV6-5	TRBJ1-1	CASTLLLGGNTEAFF
TRBV5-1	TRBJ1-2	CASSLGSGFSGYTF
TRBV7-8	TRBJ1-5	CASSLTPPGSNQPQHF
TRBV7-3	TRBJ2-2	CASSLLAGATGELFF
TRBV7-9	TRBJ2-1	CASSARGGASYNEQFF
TRBV6-1	TRBJ1-5	CASRPEGQPQHF
TRBV30	TRBJ2-3	CAWSVGAHTDTQYF
TRBV7-2	TRBJ1-1	CASSLEGGGRSTEAFF
TRBV6-5	TRBJ1-2	CASRMTVSNYGYPF
TRBV6-1	TRBJ1-2	CASRLTGSGGYPF